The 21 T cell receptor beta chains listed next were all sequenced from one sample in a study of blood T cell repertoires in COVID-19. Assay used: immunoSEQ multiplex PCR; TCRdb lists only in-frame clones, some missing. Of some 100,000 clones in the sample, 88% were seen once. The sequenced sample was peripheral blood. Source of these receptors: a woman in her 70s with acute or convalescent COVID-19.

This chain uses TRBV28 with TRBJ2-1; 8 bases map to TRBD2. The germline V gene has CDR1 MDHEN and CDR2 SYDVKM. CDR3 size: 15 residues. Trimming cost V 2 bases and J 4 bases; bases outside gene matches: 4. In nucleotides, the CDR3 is TGTGCCAGCAGTTTAGGAACGGGAGGGTACAATGAGCAGTTCTTC. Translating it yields CASSLGTGGYNEQFF. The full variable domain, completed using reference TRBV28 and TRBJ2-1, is DVKVTQSSRYLVKRTGEKVFLECVQDMDHENMFWYRQDPGLGLRLIYFSYDVKMKEKGDIPEGYSVSREKKERFSLILESASTNQTSMYLCASSLGTGGYNEQFFGPGTRLTVL.

DNA of the CDR3: TGTGCCAGCAGCTCAGTCGCTTACGAGCAGTACTTC. Its protein is CASSSVAYEQYF. The chain joins TRBV11-2 to TRBJ2-7; D is ambiguous. With 4 bases removed from V and 4 bases from J, the gap between germline ends came to 8 bases. The CDR3 is made up of 12 amino acids. In germline, CDR1 is SGHAT, CDR2 FQNNGV.

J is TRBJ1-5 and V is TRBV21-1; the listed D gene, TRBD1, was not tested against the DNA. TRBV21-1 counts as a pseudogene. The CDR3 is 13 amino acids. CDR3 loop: CASSKGQIEPQHF. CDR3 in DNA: TGTGCCAGCAGCAAAGGACAGATCGAGCCCCAGCATTTT.

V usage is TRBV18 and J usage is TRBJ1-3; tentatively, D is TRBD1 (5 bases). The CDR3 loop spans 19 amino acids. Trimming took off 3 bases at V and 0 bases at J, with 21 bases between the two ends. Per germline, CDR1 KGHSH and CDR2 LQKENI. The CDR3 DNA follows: TGTGCCAGCTCACCTTACTCGGGCAGGGCGTCCAACTCTGGAAACACCATATATTTT. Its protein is CASSPYSGRASNSGNTIYF.

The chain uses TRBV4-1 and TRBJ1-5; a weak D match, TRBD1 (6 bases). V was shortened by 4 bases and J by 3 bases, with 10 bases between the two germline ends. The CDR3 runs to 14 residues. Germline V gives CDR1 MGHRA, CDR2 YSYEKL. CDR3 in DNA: TGCGCCAGCAGCCCTGGACAGTACAATCAGCCCCAGCATTTT. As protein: CASSPGQYNQPQHF.

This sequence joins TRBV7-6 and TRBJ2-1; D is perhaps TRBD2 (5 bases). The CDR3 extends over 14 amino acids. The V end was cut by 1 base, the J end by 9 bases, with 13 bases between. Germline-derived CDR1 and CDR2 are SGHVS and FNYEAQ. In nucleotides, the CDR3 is TGTGCCAGCAGCTTAGAAGCGGTTCTTTCTGAGCAGTTCTTC. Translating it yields CASSLEAVLSEQFF.

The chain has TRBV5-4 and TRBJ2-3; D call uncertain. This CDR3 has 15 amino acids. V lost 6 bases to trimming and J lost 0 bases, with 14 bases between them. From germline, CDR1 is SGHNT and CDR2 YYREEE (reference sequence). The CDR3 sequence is CASTDGGDSTDTQYF. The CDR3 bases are TGTGCCAGCACCGACGGTGGAGATAGCACAGATACGCAGTATTTT.

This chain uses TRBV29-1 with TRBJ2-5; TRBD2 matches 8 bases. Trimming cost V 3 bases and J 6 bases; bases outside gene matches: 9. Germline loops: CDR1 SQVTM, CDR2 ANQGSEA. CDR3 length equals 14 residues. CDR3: CSVDDGGGGKTQYF. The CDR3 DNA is TGCAGCGTTGATGACGGGGGCGGGGGGAAGACCCAGTACTTC.

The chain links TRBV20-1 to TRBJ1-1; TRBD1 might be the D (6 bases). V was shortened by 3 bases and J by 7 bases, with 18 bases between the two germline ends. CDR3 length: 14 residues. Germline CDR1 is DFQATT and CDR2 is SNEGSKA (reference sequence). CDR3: CSASKDLTRGEAFF. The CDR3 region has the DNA TGCAGTGCTAGTAAGGACCTAACCAGGGGTGAAGCTTTCTTT.

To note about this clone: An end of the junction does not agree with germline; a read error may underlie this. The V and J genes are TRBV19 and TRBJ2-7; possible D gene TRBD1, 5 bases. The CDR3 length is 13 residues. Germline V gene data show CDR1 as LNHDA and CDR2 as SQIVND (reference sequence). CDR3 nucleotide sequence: TGTGCCAGTAGTGTAGACAGTTCCTACGAGCAGTACTTC. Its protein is CASSVDSSYEQYF.

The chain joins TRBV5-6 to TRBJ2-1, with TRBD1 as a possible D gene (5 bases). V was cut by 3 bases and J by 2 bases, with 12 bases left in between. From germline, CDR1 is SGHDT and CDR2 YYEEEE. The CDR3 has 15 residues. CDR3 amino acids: CASSSARAPYNEQFF. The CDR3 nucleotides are TGTGCCAGCAGCTCCGCCAGGGCGCCCTACAATGAGCAGTTCTTC.

The CDR3 DNA reads TGTGCCAGCAGCTTGGAGGGGTCGTCTACCTACGAGCAGTACTTC. Translating it yields CASSLEGSSTYEQYF. This chain connects TRBV5-8 to TRBJ2-7; D perhaps matches TRBD1 (5 bases). Trimming removed 0 bases at V and 2 bases at J, with 12 bases between. CDR3 length: 15 residues. The V gene's germline CDR1 is SGHTS and CDR2 YDEGEE.

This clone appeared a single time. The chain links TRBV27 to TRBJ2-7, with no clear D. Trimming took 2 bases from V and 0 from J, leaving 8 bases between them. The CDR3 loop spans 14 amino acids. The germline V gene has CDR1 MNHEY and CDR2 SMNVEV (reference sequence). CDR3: CASSLGSVSYEQYF. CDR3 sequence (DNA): TGTGCCAGCAGTTTAGGTAGTGTCTCCTACGAGCAGTACTTC.

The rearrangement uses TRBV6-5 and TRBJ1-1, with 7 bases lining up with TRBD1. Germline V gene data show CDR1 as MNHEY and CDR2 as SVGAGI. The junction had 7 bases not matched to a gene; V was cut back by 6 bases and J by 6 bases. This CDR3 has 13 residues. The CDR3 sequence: CASRATGRSEAFF. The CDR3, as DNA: TGTGCCAGCAGAGCGACAGGGCGGTCTGAAGCTTTCTTT.

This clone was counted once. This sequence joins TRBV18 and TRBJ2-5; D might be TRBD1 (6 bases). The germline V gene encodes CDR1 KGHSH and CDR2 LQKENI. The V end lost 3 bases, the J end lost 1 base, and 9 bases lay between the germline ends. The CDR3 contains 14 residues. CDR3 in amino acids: CASSPGTPQETQYF. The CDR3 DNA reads TGTGCCAGCTCACCCGGGACACCCCAAGAGACCCAGTACTTC.

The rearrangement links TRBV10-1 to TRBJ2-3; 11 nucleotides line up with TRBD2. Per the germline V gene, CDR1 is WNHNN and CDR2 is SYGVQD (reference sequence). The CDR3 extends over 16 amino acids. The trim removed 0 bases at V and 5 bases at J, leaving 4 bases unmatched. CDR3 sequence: CASSESLAGGVDTQYF. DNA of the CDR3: TGCGCCAGCAGTGAGTCGCTAGCGGGAGGAGTAGATACGCAGTATTTT.

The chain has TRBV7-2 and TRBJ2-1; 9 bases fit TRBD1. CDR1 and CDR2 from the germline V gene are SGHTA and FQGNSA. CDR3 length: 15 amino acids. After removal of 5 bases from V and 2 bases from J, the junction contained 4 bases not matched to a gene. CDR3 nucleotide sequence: TGTGCCAGCAGCCCCGACAGGGGGACCTACAATGAGCAGTTCTTC. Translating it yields CASSPDRGTYNEQFF.

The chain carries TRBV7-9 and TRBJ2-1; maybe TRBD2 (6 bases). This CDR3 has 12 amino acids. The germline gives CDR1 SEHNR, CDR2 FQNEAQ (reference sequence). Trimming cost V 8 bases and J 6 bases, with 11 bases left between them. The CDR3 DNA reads TGTGCCAGCGGACTACCTCCCAATGAGCAGTTCTTC. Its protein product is CASGLPPNEQFF.

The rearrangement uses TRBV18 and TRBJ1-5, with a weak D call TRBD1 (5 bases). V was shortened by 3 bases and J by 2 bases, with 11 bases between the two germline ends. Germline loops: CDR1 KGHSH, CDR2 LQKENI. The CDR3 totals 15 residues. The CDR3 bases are TGTGCCAGCTCACCGGGGGGATCGGGCAATCAGCCCCAGCATTTT. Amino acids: CASSPGGSGNQPQHF.

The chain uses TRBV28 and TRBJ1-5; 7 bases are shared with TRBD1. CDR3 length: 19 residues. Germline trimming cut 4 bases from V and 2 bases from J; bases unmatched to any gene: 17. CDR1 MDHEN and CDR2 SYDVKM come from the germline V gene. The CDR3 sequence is CASSSPKSRQGLGNQPQHF. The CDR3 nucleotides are TGTGCCAGCAGTTCACCAAAAAGTCGACAGGGTTTGGGCAATCAGCCCCAGCATTTT.

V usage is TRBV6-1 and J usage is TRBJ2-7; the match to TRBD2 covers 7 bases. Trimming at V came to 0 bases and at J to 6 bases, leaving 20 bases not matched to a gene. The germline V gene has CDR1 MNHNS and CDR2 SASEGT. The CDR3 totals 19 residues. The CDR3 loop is CASSEAGGSWRKEEVEQYF. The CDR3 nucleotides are TGTGCCAGCAGTGAAGCTGGCGGGAGTTGGCGGAAAGAAGAAGTCGAGCAGTACTTC.